The 14 T cell receptor beta chains below were found in one sample sequenced in a study of blood T cells in healthy people across ages. PCR was performed a second time for about 6 to 12 cycles using a sample-barcoded 5' primer and a J-beta primer mix. TCRdb independently ran MiXCR on the 5' RACE reads; one entry per CDR3 protein. Of approximately 1.5 million distinct CDR3 sequences listed, about 35% are singletons. Specimen: blood. These receptors were collected from a woman in her twenties or thirties in good health.

In regard to this clonotype: At one end the junction does not follow the germline gene, possibly because of a read error. The V and J genes are TRBV28 and TRBJ2-7, with a weak D call TRBD1 (6 bases). CDR1 MDHEN and CDR2 SYDVKM come from the germline V gene. The CDR3 totals 14 residues. The CDR3 sequence: CANSLHQGTYEQYF. The CDR3 DNA sequence: TGTGCCAACAGTTTACATCAGGGGACCTACGAGCAGTACTTC.

This clonotype was observed many times. The junction and the germline gene differ at one end; a read error may be behind it. The chain combines TRBV5-1 with TRBJ2-7; perhaps TRBD2 as D (5 bases). Germline V gene sequence: CDR1 SGHRS, CDR2 YFSETQ. The CDR3 has 14 amino acids. The CDR3 sequence is CASSLEGSSYEQYF. The CDR3 region has the DNA TGTGCCAGCAGTTTAGAAGGGAGCTCCTACGAGCAGTACTTC.

The chain joins TRBV20-1 to TRBJ2-2; D ambiguous. The CDR3 length is 16 residues. The ends were cut back, 3 bases at V and 0 bases at J, with 14 bases in the middle. Looked up from germline, CDR1 is DFQATT and CDR2 is SNEGSKA (reference sequence). DNA for the CDR3: TGCAGTGCTAGGCATCCCGCCACCCCGAACACCGGGGAGCTGTTTTTT. Translating it yields CSARHPATPNTGELFF.

CDR3 loop: CASSVVDGGAGETQYF. Written as DNA, the CDR3 is TGTGCCAGCAGCGTAGTTGACGGGGGGGCCGGGGAGACCCAGTACTTC. The chain combines TRBV9 with TRBJ2-5, with 8 positions matching TRBD2. With V trimmed by 0 bases and J by 5 bases, 9 bases remained unmatched. Germline lookup yields CDR1 SGDLS and CDR2 YYNGEE. The CDR3 sequence is 16 residues long.

On this clonotype itself: This could be a read error, since a much larger clone is one nucleotide away. The genes are TRBV4-2 and TRBJ2-3; tentatively, D is TRBD2 (5 bases). CDR1 is LGHNA and CDR2 is YNFKEQ in the germline V gene. The CDR3 is made up of 16 amino acids. CDR3 coding DNA: TGTGCCGGCAGCCAAGATGCGGACTCGGTATCAGATACGCAGTATTTT. Its protein is CAGSQDADSVSDTQYF.

This clonotype was observed many times. CDR3 DNA: TGTGCCAGCAGCTTGGGACCAGCCCAAGAGACCCAGTACTTC. This translates into CASSLGPAQETQYF. The rearrangement links TRBV5-6 to TRBJ2-5; D is unclear. The germline CDR1 and CDR2 sequences are SGHDT and YYEEEE. V was cut by 0 bases and J by 1 base, with 7 bases left in between. The CDR3 is made up of 14 amino acids.

This clonotype was seen a handful of times. The gene calls are TRBV29-1 and TRBJ1-2; 10 nucleotides align to TRBD1. The CDR3 loop spans 14 amino acids. CDR1 SQVTM and CDR2 ANQGSEA come from the germline V gene. V was pared by 3 bases and J by 4 bases, with 5 bases of the junction left unmatched. CDR3 in amino acids: CSVDGQGGPYGYTF. CDR3 nucleotides: TGCAGCGTTGATGGACAGGGGGGACCCTATGGCTACACCTTC.

The chain joins TRBV10-3 to TRBJ2-7; D uncertain. The CDR3 is made up of 13 amino acids. CDR1 and CDR2 from the germline V gene are ENHRY and SYGVKD. V was cut by 2 bases and J by 6 bases, with 11 bases left in between. The CDR3 spells CAISEGPPGEQYF. The CDR3, as DNA: TGTGCCATCAGTGAGGGGCCCCCCGGCGAGCAGTACTTC.

To note about this clonotype: This clone may be a read error of a much larger clone one base away. V and J are TRBV29-1 and TRBJ2-1; TRBD1 matches at 7 bases. The CDR3 runs 15 residues. Per the germline V gene, CDR1 is SQVTM and CDR2 is ANQGSEA. The V and J ends lost 4 bases and 9 bases, in that order; junction bases with no gene match: 15. CDR3 protein: CSVGEGALVLREQFF. The CDR3 bases are TGCAGCGTTGGTGAGGGGGCCCTGGTGTTGCGTGAGCAGTTCTTC.

This clonotype was picked up a small number of times. CDR3 nucleotide sequence: TGCAGTGCTAGAGATCACCTATCTAGCACAGATACGCAGTATTTT. Its protein is CSARDHLSSTDTQYF. This chain connects TRBV20-1 to TRBJ2-3; unclear D gene. The germline V gene has CDR1 DFQATT and CDR2 SNEGSKA (reference sequence). V lost 0 bases, J lost 0 bases, and 10 bases lay in between. CDR3 size: 15 residues.

This clonotype was detected a few times. J is TRBJ2-7 and V is TRBV25-1, with TRBD1 identical over 7 bases. The germline V gene encodes CDR1 MGHDK and CDR2 SYGVNS. V lost 1 base, J lost 5 bases, and 11 bases stayed unmatched. The CDR3 totals 16 residues. The CDR3 protein is CASSELSPGQRDEQYF. In DNA form, the CDR3 reads TGTGCCAGCAGTGAATTAAGCCCGGGACAGAGGGACGAGCAGTACTTC.

The chain carries TRBV5-5 and TRBJ2-7, with D possibly TRBD2 on 5 matching bases. Germline V gene sequence: CDR1 SGHKS, CDR2 YYEKEE (reference sequence). Trimming took off 2 bases at V and 2 bases at J, with 11 bases between the two ends. The CDR3 length is 14 residues. The CDR3 DNA reads as TGTGCCAGCAGCTTCCAACCGGGAACCTACGAGCAGTACTTC. Protein: CASSFQPGTYEQYF. The complete variable domain, with remaining parts taken from reference TRBV5-5 and TRBJ2-7, reads DAGVTQSPTHLIKTRGQQVTLRCSPISGHKSVSWYQQVLGQGPQFIFQYYEKEERGRGNFPDRFSARQFPNYSSELNVNALLLGDSALYLCASSFQPGTYEQYFGPGTRLTVT.

V usage is TRBV28 and J usage is TRBJ2-5, with 8 bases that match TRBD1. The DNA end is more similar to TRBJ2-7, so the J call may be wrong. This CDR3 has 15 residues. Germline lookup yields CDR1 MDHEN and CDR2 SYDVKM. This CDR3 is CASTAGQGAPYEQYF. The CDR3 DNA is TGTGCCAGCACCGCCGGGCAGGGGGCCCCCTACGAGCAGTACTTC.

Comments on this clonotype: A read error may account for a junction end that differs from germline. The chain employs TRBV6-1 and TRBJ2-2; weak D call: TRBD1 (6 bases). The CDR3 has 15 amino acids. The V gene's germline CDR1 is MNHNS and CDR2 SASEGT. In nucleotides, the CDR3 is TGTGCCAGCAGGACCGGGACACTCAACAGCGGGGAGCTGTTTTTT. Translated: CASRTGTLNSGELFF.